This T cell receptor beta chain is from a study of blood T cell repertoires in COVID-19 (dated by TCRdb to 2018 to 2020). Looking at the study overall: Samples from collaborators originated in the United States, Italy and Spain and spanned both the acute and convalescent phases of COVID-19. A freely available public database, intended as a resource for researchers studying the immune response to SARS-CoV-2, is where the repertoires were released. The dataset comprised deeply sampled blood TCRbeta repertoires from subjects exposed to, actively infected with, or recovered from COVID-19. The material from the prospective study consisted of cDNA or gDNA derived from T cells, B-cell-depleted T cells, or PBMCs. The samples were drawn from the first 160 participants of the ongoing ImmuneRACE study and from 1,254 subjects provided by 6 global collaborators. Where available, HLA class I and class II types were obtained from metadata supplied by the sample provider rather than from assay-based typing. A de-identified subject ID, COVID-19 status, age in years and sex were almost always included in the sample metadata.

CDR3 length: 13 amino acids, cysteine to phenylalanine. Just CDR3 DNA is preserved here, 39 bases in frame from base 1. The trim is 7 bases for V and 0 bases for J, with a gap of 7 bases between the germline ends. The CDR1 and CDR2 encoded by the germline V gene are MGHDK and SYGVNS. Each collaborating institution followed its own protocols to collect whole blood in K2EDTA tubes. For TCRbeta analysis, collaborator samples were shipped as frozen whole blood, as isolated PBMCs, or as DNA extracted from either sample type. A remark on this clone: It has no known antigen specificity. No much larger clone exists at a distance of one base, and base qualities are not known.

TCRbeta CDR3 regions were amplified from genomic DNA using the immunoSEQ Assay, a bias-controlled multiplex PCR. The source study handled its data this way. The number of nucleated cells in each sample was estimated by amplification of reference gene primers within the assay. Sequence reads were collapsed and filtered to measure the absolute abundance of every unique TCRbeta CDR3 rearrangement. For each sample, productive Simpson clonality was calculated as the square root of Simpson's diversity index over productive rearrangements. The table was pulled from immuneACCESS by TCRdb, which kept in-frame rearrangements only. Such tables lose some clones; where checked, under half of the loss comes from unresolved V genes, and the rest has no known cause. V and J calls and clone size are those listed in that table; D and trimming were worked out from the DNA. For this sample there are roughly 50,000 clones; around 80% appear just once. Under 3% of the sample lies in the top ten.

General conclusions and limits of the study: Clinical and demographic metadata were provided uncurated, with the amount varying by source and participant.

The receptor chain draws on TRBV25-1 and TRBJ2-1; the D gene assignment is ambiguous. The sequenced sample was peripheral blood. This TCR came from a man in his forties or fifties with acute or convalescent COVID-19. The sequence in DNA is TGTGCCAGCATTTCCAGCTCCTACAATGAGCAGTTCTTC. Its product reads: CASISSSYNEQFF.